Listed below are T cell receptor beta chains from one sample, sequenced in a study of early T cells in non-severe SARS-CoV-2 infection. TCRdb reprocessed the 5' RACE reads with MiXCR, giving one entry per CDR3 protein. The sample lists around 53,000 distinct CDR3 sequences; 12% were seen once. Material: whole blood, obtained at baseline. Receptor source: an adult who was a healthcare worker with PCR-confirmed SARS-CoV-2 infection or an uninfected control (not recorded which). Both conserved end residues are trimmed from each CDR3. D genes are given only for firm matches.

>TRBJ1-2|TRBD1|TRBV19|16
ASSPKLPGQLDFYGYT
>TRBJ2-2|TRBD2|TRBV5-4|13
AFSGSTSVTGELF
>TRBJ1-1|-|TRBV7-2|12
ASSLAVGTHEAF
>TRBJ2-1|TRBD2|TRBV4-3|14
ASSQDAGGRVNEQF
>TRBJ2-3|-|TRBV20-1|14
SARDPLALPTDTQY
>TRBJ2-7|TRBD1|TRBV25-1|13
ASSNAGTGNYEQY
>TRBJ2-1|-|TRBV4-2|15
ASSQEGDQESYNEQF
>TRBJ2-6|TRBD1|TRBV15|14
ATTTGQASGANVLT
>TRBJ2-5|-|TRBV7-7|13
ASSPTGREQETQY
>TRBJ2-2|TRBD2|TRBV18|14
ASSPPSGDLTGELF
>TRBJ2-1|-|TRBV18|9
ASSGPKTRF
>TRBJ1-5|-|TRBV20-1|12
SAREGNLNQPQH
>TRBJ2-7|-|TRBV7-8|12
ASSLSRGTYEQY
>TRBJ2-3|-|TRBV20-1|13
SARLAEKGTDTQY
>TRBJ2-4|TRBD2|TRBV4-1|16
ASSRGLAGGVAKNIQY
>TRBJ1-1|-|TRBV18|10
ASSPSRSEAF
>TRBJ2-7|-|TRBV20-1|12
SARPSLNLYEQY
>TRBJ1-1|TRBD1|TRBV12-3/TRBV12-4|12
ASKQQGVNTEAF
>TRBJ2-1|TRBD2|TRBV29-1|15
SVSGLAGAGSYNEQF
>TRBJ2-5|TRBD2|TRBV29-1|11
SVGLAAAETQY
>TRBJ2-7|-|TRBV18|14
ASSLSAPTSSDEQY
>TRBJ2-1|-|TRBV29-1|12
SVSDSFSYNEQF
>TRBJ1-2|TRBD1|TRBV12-3/TRBV12-4|10
ASSSQGDGYT
>TRBJ1-1|-|TRBV11-2|11
ASSLEWATEAF
>TRBJ1-4|TRBD1|TRBV7-7|13
ASSKTGVVGEKLF
>TRBJ2-1|-|TRBV7-9|11
ASRYGTYNEQF
>TRBJ2-1|TRBD2|TRBV6-2/TRBV6-3|14
ASSYISGSYFNEQF
>TRBJ1-1|-|TRBV6-1|10
ASTGGVTEAF
>TRBJ2-3|-|TRBV2|12
ARGLMDSTDTQY
>TRBJ2-1|TRBD2|TRBV28|15
ASSFAGGRVSYNEQF
>TRBJ2-3|-|TRBV28|12
ASRTTTREDTQY
>TRBJ2-7|TRBD2|TRBV19|13
ASSSAGVSSYEQY
>TRBJ2-1|TRBD2|TRBV29-1|12
SVPSGRFYNEQF
>TRBJ2-3|-|TRBV7-2|14
ASSPDSGLSTDTQY
>TRBJ2-2|TRBD2|TRBV7-3|13
ASSSSGSGTGELF
>TRBJ1-5|-|TRBV7-9|14
ASSSGRVGWNQPQH
>TRBJ2-4|-|TRBV6-2/TRBV6-3|16
ASIPAAGGSEAKNIQY
>TRBJ2-2|TRBD1|TRBV2|12
ASSLDRRTGELF
>TRBJ2-6|-|TRBV11-2|15
ASSSTGRILGANVLT
>TRBJ1-1|-|TRBV5-1|11
ASSLGENTEAF
>TRBJ1-2|-|TRBV29-1|10
SVDPGHYGYT
>TRBJ1-1|-|TRBV29-1|13
SVEYVEEMNTEAF
>TRBJ1-1|-|TRBV7-2|9
ASSLVGVAF
>TRBJ2-3|-|TRBV4-3|15
ASSQDLAARRTDTQY
>TRBJ1-4|-|TRBV18|13
ASSPFGQLNEKLF
>TRBJ2-7|TRBD1|TRBV18|12
ASSPGTGGNEQY
>TRBJ2-1|-|TRBV6-2/TRBV6-3|11
ASAQRAYNEQF
>TRBJ2-3|-|TRBV11-3|13
ASSLGETSTDTQY
>TRBJ2-5|TRBD2|TRBV28|15
ASSSRTSGRKEETQY
>TRBJ2-7|TRBD2|TRBV29-1|12
SVVPSGGFYEQY
>TRBJ1-2|-|TRBV4-3|13
ASSQDRPGPDGYT
>TRBJ2-7|TRBD1|TRBV28|14
ASSFWGQGGPYEQY
>TRBJ2-2|TRBD1|TRBV19|12
ASSTGQGGGELF